This T cell receptor (beta chain) was captured in a study of blood T cell repertoires in COVID-19. Background on the study: Samples of COVID-19 (acute and convalescent) were obtained from the United States, Italy and Spain. From T cells, B-cell-depleted T cells, or PBMCs came the material, which was cDNA or gDNA.

Study processing details: Amplified reference gene primers provided the basis for estimating nucleated cell counts. This table comes from immunoSEQ multiplex PCR, and its TCRdb copy is limited to in-frame clones, with some not included. V, J and clone size are taken as reported in that table, and D and trimming were inferred from the DNA itself. The table includes some 80,000 clones, more than 70% detected once. V shed 3 bases and J shed 5 bases, with 10 bases lying between them. The CDR3 runs 13 residues. CDR1 and CDR2 from the germline V gene are LGHNT and FRNRAP. Sequencing was done on a sample of peripheral blood. The source is a human donor in a cohort sampled during active COVID-19. The gene calls are TRBV12-5 and TRBJ1-1, with TRBD1 as a possible D gene (6 bases). CDR3 DNA sequence: TGTGCTAGTGGTTTCATCAGGGGAACTGAAGCTTTCTTT. Amino acid sequence: CASGFIRGTEAFF.